One T cell receptor beta chain is described in this entry. Per the study methods: Estimation of nucleated cell counts relied on the amplification of reference gene primers. Sequencing was performed with immunoSEQ multiplex PCR; in TCRdb, only in-frame clones are kept and a portion is missing. That table gives V, J and clone size, and the DNA gave D and trimming. The data show approximately 72,000 clones, around 78% seen once. The germline V gene has CDR1 LNHDA and CDR2 SQIVND (reference sequence). The CDR3 runs to 18 residues. V was clipped by 5 bases and J by 2 bases; unmatched bases: 16. This specimen belongs to a study of blood T cell repertoires in COVID-19.

Sequenced sample: peripheral blood. This receptor was identified in a woman of 80 years or more with acute or convalescent COVID-19. The chain recombines TRBV19 with TRBJ1-1; 8 bases map to TRBD1. CDR3 loop: CASSYPRQGAVINTEAFF. As DNA, the CDR3 is TGTGCCAGTAGTTATCCGAGGCAGGGGGCGGTGATTAACACTGAAGCTTTCTTT.